This TCR beta chain was sequenced during a study of human T cells and chemical hapten exposure. Across the whole study: Doses of diphenylcyclopropenone went to the patients' scalps weekly throughout the roughly 25-week study. Patch testing was performed with 0.01% DPC on the upper back, with reading at 6 days.

V lost 6 bases, J lost 1 base, and 12 bases lay in between. The germline CDR1 and CDR2 sequences are MNHEY and SMNVEV (reference sequence). The length of the CDR3 is 14 residues. Time point in this sample: patch test 2, 6 weeks after DPC sensitization. The treatment was: therapeutic diphenylcyclopropenone sensitization with weekly scalp DPC. Total RNA was extracted from unfractionated whole blood. Using its own MiXCR run on the RACE reads, TCRdb lists one record per CDR3 protein. Of nearly 85,000 distinct CDR3 sequences listed, more than 9% are singletons. The material was whole blood, obtained in connection with sensitization to the hapten diphenylcyclopropenone (DPC). V gene TRBV27 combines with J gene TRBJ1-2; possibly TRBD1 for D (5 bases). The source is a man between 18 and 29 years old with alopecia areata. Some clones in this sample may be carry-over from other donors' samples. CDR3 sequence: CASRRGTVNYGYTF. The CDR3 DNA sequence: TGTGCCAGCAGACGAGGGACGGTTAACTATGGCTACACCTTC.